The entry below describes one T cell receptor (beta chain). Its antigen is unknown. The entry originates in a study of cytomegalovirus exposure and HLA in healthy donors. Whole-study results and caveats: Per a prior analysis, the majority of TCR beta V segments were productive roughly 90% or roughly 30% of the time. Through in vitro validation, three CMV-associated chains were shown to be specific for CMV antigens. TCR beta V- and J-gene trimming was later associated with a missense DCLRE1C variant.

The CDR3 is made up of 16 amino acids. From germline, CDR1 is MNHEY and CDR2 SVGAGI. The V and J ends lost 2 bases and 6 bases, in that order; junction bases with no gene match: 6. The PCR had 60 Vbeta and 13 Jbeta primers. The data were produced by immunoSEQ multiplex PCR, yet TCRdb's version contains in-frame clones alone and is incomplete. Its listing shows 100,000 to 150,000 clones. The sequence derives from a man younger than 30 in good health and CMV-seronegative. The chain is built from TRBV6-5 and TRBJ1-5; TRBD1 aligns across 11 bases. Sequenced: PBMCs. CDR3 sequence reads: CASSYMRTGGGQPQHF. As DNA, the CDR3 is TGTGCCAGCAGTTACATGAGGACAGGGGGCGGTCAGCCCCAGCATTTT.